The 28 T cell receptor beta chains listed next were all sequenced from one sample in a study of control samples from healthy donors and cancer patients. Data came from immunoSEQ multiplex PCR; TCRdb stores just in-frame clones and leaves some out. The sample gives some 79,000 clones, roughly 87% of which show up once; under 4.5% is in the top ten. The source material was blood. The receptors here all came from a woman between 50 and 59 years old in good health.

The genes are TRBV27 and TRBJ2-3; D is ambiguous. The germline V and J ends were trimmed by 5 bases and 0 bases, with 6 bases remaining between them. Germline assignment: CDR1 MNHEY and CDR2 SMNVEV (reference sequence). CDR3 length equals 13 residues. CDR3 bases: TGTGCCAGCAGTAACCCTAGCACAGATACGCAGTATTTT. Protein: CASSNPSTDTQYF.

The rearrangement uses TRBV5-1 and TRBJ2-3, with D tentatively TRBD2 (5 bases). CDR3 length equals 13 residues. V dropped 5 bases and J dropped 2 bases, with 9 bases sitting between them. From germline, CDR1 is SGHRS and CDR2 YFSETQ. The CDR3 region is CASRRGSTDTQYF. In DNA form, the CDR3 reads TGCGCCAGCAGACGAGGGTCCACAGATACGCAGTATTTT.

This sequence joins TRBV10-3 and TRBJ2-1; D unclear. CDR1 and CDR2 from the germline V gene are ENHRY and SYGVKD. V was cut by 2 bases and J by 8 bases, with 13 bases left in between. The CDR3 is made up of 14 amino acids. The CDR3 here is CAISEDPRAHEQFF. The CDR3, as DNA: TGTGCCATCAGTGAGGATCCCCGGGCCCATGAGCAGTTCTTC.

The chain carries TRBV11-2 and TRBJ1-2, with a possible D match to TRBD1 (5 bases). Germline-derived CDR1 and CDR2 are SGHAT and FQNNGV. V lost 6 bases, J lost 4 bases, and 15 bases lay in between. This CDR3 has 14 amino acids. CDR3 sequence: CASRPAGGTYGYTF. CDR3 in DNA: TGTGCCAGCAGGCCAGCAGGAGGGACCTATGGCTACACCTTC.

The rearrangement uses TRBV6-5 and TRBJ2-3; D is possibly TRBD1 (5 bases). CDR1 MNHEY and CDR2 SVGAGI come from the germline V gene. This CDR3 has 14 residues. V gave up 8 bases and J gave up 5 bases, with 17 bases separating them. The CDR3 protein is CASFPGQGKDTQYF. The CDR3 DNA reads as TGTGCCAGCTTCCCTGGGCAGGGCAAAGATACGCAGTATTTT.

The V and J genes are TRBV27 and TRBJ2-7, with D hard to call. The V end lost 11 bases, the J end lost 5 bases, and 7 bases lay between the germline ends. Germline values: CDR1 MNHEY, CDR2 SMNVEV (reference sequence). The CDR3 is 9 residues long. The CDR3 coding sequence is TGTGCCGGATTTAACGAGCAGTACTTC. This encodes CAGFNEQYF.

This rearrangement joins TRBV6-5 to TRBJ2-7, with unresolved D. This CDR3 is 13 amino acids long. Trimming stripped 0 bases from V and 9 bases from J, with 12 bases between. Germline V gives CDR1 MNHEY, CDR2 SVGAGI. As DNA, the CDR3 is TGTGCCAGCAGTTACTCGGGCGTCGCCGCGCAGTACTTC. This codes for CASSYSGVAAQYF.

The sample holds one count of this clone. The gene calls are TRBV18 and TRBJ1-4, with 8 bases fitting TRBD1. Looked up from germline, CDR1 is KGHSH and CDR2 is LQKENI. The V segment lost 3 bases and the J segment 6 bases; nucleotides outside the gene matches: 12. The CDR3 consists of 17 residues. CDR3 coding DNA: TGTGCCAGCTCACCGCAGACCCGGACAGGGCTGGATGAAAAACTGTTTTTT. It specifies CASSPQTRTGLDEKLFF.

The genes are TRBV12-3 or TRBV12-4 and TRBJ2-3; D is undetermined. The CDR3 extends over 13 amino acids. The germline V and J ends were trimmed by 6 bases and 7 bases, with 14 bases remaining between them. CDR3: CASRPDLGNTQYF. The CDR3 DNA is TGTGCCAGCAGGCCCGACCTAGGGAATACGCAGTATTTT.

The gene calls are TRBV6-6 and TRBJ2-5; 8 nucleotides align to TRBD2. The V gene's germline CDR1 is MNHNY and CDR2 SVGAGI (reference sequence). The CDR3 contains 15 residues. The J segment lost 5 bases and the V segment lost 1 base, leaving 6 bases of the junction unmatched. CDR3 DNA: TGTGCCAGCAGTTACTTGGGCGGGAGGCAGGAGACCCAGTACTTC. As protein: CASSYLGGRQETQYF.

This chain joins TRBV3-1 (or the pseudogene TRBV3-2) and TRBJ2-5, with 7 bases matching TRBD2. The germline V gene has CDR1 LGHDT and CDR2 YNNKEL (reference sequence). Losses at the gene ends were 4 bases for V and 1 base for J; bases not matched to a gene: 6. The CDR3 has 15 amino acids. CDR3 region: CASSPRASGQETQYF. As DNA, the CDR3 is TGTGCCAGCAGCCCCCGGGCTAGCGGCCAAGAGACCCAGTACTTC.

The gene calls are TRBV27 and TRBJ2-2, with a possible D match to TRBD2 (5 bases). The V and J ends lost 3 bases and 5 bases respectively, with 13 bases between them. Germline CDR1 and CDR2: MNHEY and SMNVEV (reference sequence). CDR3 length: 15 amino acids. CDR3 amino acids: CASSFSTSGTGELFF. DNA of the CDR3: TGTGCCAGCAGTTTTAGTACTAGTGGTACCGGGGAGCTGTTTTTT.

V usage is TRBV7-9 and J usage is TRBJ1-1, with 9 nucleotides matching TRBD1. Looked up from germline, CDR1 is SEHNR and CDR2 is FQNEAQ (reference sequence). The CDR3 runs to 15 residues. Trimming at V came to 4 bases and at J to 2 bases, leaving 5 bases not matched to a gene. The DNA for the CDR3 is TGTGCCAGCAGCTGGGACAGGGCGTATAACACTGAAGCTTTCTTT. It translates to CASSWDRAYNTEAFF.

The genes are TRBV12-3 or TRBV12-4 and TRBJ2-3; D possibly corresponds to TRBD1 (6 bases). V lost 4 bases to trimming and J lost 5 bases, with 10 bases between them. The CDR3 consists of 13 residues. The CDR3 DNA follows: TGTGCCAGCAGTTCCTACAGGGAAGATACGCAGTATTTT. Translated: CASSSYREDTQYF.

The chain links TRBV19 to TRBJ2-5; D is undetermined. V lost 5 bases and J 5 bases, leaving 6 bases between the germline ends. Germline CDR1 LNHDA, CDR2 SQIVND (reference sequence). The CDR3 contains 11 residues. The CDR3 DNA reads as TGTGCCAGTAGTGATTGGGAGACCCAGTACTTC. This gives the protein CASSDWETQYF.

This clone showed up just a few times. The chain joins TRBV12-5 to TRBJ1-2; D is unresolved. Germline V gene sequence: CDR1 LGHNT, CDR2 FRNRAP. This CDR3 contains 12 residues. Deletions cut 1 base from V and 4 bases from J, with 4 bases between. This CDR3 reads CASGLGGYGYTF. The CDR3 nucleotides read TGTGCTAGTGGTTTGGGGGGCTATGGCTACACCTTC.

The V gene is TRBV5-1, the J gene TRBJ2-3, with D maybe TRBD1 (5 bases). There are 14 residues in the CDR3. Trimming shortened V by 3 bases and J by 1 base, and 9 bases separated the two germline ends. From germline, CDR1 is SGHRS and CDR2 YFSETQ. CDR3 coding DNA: TGCGCCAGCAGCTCGTGGGGCCGCACAGATACGCAGTATTTT. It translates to CASSSWGRTDTQYF.

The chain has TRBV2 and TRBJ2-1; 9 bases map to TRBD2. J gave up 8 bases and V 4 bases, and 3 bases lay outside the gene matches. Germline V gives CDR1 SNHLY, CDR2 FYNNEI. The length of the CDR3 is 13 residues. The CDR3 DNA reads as TGTGCCAGCAGTGGAGCGGGGGGCGATGAGCAGTTCTTC. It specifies CASSGAGGDEQFF.

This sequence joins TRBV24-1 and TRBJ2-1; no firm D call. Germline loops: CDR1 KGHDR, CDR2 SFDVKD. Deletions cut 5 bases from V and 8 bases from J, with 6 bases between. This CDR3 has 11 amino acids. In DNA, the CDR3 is TGTGCCACCAGTGTAAGGGATGAGCAGTTCTTC. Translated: CATSVRDEQFF.

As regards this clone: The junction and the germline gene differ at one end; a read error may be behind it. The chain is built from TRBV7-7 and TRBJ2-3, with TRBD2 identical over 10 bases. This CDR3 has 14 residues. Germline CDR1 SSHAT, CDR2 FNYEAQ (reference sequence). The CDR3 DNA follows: TGTGCTAGCAGCTCTAGCGGGAGTGGGGATACGCAGTATTTT. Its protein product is CASSSSGSGDTQYF.

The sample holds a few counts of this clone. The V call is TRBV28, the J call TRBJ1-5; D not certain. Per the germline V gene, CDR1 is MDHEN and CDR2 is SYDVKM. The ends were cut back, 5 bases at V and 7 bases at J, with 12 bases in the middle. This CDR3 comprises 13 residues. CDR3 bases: TGTGCCAGCAGTGTCCAGGATCGCCAGCCCCAGCATTTT. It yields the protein CASSVQDRQPQHF.

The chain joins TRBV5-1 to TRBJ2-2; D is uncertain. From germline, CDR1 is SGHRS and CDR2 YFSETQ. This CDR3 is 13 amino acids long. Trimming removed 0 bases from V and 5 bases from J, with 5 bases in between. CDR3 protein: CASSLDGTGELFF. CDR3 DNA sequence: TGCGCCAGCAGCTTGGATGGTACCGGGGAGCTGTTTTTT.

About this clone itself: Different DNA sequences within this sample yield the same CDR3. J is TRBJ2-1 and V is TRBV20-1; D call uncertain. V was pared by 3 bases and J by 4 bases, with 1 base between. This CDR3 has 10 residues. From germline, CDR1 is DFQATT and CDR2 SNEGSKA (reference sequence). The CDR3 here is CSASYNEQFF. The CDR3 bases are TGCAGTGCTAGTTACAATGAGCAGTTCTTC.

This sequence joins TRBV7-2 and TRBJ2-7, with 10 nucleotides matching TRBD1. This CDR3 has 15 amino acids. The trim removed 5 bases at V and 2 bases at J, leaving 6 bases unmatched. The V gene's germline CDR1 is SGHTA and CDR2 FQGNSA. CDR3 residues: CASSRDRGQPYEQYF. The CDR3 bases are TGTGCCAGCAGCAGAGACAGGGGGCAACCCTACGAGCAGTACTTC.

CDR3 sequence: CASRETGPSEAFF. The CDR3 bases are TGTGCCAGCAGAGAGACAGGCCCCAGCGAAGCTTTCTTT. This chain joins TRBV28 and TRBJ1-1; D possibly corresponds to TRBD1 (6 bases). This CDR3 has 13 residues. Trimming shortened V by 6 bases and J by 8 bases, and 16 bases separated the two germline ends. CDR1 is MDHEN and CDR2 is SYDVKM in the germline V gene.

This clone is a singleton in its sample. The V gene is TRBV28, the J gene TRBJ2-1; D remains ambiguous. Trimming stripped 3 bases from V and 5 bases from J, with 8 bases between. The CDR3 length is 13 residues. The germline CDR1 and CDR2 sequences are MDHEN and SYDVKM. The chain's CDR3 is CASSFYQDNEQFF. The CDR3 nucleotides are TGTGCCAGCAGTTTCTACCAAGACAATGAGCAGTTCTTC.

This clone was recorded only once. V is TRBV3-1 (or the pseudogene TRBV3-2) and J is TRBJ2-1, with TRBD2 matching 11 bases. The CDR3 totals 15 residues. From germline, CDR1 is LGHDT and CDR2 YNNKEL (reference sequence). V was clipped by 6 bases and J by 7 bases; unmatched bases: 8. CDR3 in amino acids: CASRPTSGGVNEQFF. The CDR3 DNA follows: TGTGCCAGCAGGCCTACTAGCGGGGGAGTGAATGAGCAGTTCTTC.

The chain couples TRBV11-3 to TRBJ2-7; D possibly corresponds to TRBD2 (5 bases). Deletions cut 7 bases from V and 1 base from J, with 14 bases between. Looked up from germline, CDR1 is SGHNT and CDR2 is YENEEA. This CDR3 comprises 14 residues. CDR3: CASNHPGSSYEQYF. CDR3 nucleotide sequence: TGTGCCAGCAACCACCCGGGATCTTCCTACGAGCAGTACTTC.